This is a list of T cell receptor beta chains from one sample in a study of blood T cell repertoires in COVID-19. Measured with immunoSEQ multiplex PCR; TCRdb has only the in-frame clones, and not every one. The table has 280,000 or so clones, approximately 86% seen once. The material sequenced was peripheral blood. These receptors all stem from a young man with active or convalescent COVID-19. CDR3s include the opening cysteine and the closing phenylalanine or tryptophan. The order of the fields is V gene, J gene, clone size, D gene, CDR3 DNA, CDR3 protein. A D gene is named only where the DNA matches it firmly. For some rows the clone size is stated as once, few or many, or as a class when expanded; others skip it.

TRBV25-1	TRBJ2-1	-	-	TGTGCCAGCAGTGAAGGGGGGAACAATGAGCAGTTCTTC	CASSEGGNNEQFF
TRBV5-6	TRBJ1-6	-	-	TGTGCCAGCAGCTTGGGGGGCGTGGGTTCACCCCTCCACTTT	CASSLGGVGSPLHF
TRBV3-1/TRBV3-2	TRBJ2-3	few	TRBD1	TGTGCCAGCAGTCGGGACAGGCGCACAGATACGCAGTATTTT	CASSRDRRTDTQYF
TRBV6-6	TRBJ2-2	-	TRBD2	TGTGCCAGCAGTCGCTCCGGGACTAGCGGGGGACCTAACACCGGGGAGCTGTTTTTT	CASSRSGTSGGPNTGELFF
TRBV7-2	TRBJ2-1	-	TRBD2	TGTGCCAGCAGCTTAGCGACTAGCGGGGCCTACAATGAGCAGTTCTTC	CASSLATSGAYNEQFF
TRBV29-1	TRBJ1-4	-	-	TGCAGCGTTGAAGATCGGGGAGCCGCAAAACTGTTTTTT	CSVEDRGAAKLFF
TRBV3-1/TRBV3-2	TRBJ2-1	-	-	TGTGCCAGCAGCCAAGGCGGCGACAATGAGCAGTTCTTC	CASSQGGDNEQFF
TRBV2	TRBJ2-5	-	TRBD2	TGTGCCAGCAGTCAGCGGGGGGCCCTTTTCCAAGAGACCCAGTACTTC	CASSQRGALFQETQYF
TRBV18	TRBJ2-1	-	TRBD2	TGTGCCAGCTCACCGACTAGCGCCAAAAGCTCCTACAATGAGCAGTTCTTC	CASSPTSAKSSYNEQFF
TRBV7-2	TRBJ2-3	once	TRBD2	TGTGCCAGCAGCTTACCGGGACTAGCGGGGGCGCGCACAGATACGCAGTATTTT	CASSLPGLAGARTDTQYF
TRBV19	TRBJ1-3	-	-	TGTGCCAGTACCACCGACAGGGGAAACACCATATATTTT	CASTTDRGNTIYF
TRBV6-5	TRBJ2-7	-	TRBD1	TGTGCCAACGCGGTGGACAGGGGCTCCTACGAGCAGTACTTC	CANAVDRGSYEQYF
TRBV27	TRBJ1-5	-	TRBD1	TGTGCCAGCAGTTCAACCGGACAGGGCCCGGGGTATAGCAATCAGCCCCAGCATTTT	CASSSTGQGPGYSNQPQHF
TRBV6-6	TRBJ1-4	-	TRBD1	TGTGCCAGCAGAGGACAGGGTATAGGAAAACTGTTTTTT	CASRGQGIGKLFF
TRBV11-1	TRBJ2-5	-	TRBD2	TGTGCCAGCAGCTTAGTGGCTAGCGGGCAAGAGACCCAGTACTTC	CASSLVASGQETQYF
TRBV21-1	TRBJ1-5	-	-	TGTGCCAGCAGCCCCACGAGTTCCCCACAGGGCAAGCCCCAGCATTTT	CASSPTSSPQGKPQHF
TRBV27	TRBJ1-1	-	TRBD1	TGTGCCAGCAGTCCGAAGGGACAGGGCCCCACTGAAGCTTTCTTT	CASSPKGQGPTEAFF